These 23 T cell receptor beta chains were all obtained from the same sample, sequenced in a study of T-cell reconstitution after alpha-beta-depleted transplantation in children. Unique molecular identifiers were incorporated when the TCRbeta library was constructed. TCRdb used MiXCR to reprocess the PCR reads, holding one entry per CDR3 protein. The sample has fewer than 550,000 distinct CDR3 sequences; 9.5% to 13% are singletons. The sample was PBMCs from the stem cell graft donor, taken from the stem cell graft. The receptor source for this set is a human donor who donated a stem cell graft to a child with acute myeloid leukemia.

The chain joins TRBV5-1 to TRBJ2-1; 7 nucleotides agree with TRBD2. Germline assignment: CDR1 SGHRS and CDR2 YFSETQ. The CDR3 loop spans 16 amino acids. Trimming cost V 1 base and J 0 bases; bases outside gene matches: 4. CDR3 sequence (DNA): TGCGCCAGCAGCTTGATGGGAGGGAGCTCCTACAATGAGCAGTTCTTC. The encoded protein is CASSLMGGSSYNEQFF.

The chain joins TRBV29-1 to TRBJ1-2; D gene unclear. The CDR3 has 12 residues. The germline V gene encodes CDR1 SQVTM and CDR2 ANQGSEA. V shed 4 bases and J shed 3 bases, with 9 bases lying between them. CDR3 sequence: CSVGPRDYGYTF. Here the CDR3 DNA reads TGCAGCGTTGGGCCGAGGGACTATGGCTACACCTTC.

As regards this clonotype: Compared with germline, one end of the junction differs, possibly owing to a read error. The chain carries TRBV7-2 and TRBJ2-4, with no clear D. The germline gives CDR1 SGHTA, CDR2 FQGNSA. This CDR3 contains 15 residues. CDR3 protein: CASSFAGVAKNSQYF. In DNA, the CDR3 is TGTGCCAGCAGCTTCGCCGGAGTAGCCAAAAACAGTCAGTACTTC.

This chain uses TRBV7-8 with TRBJ2-3, with 8 nucleotides matching TRBD1. The trim removed 5 bases at V and 8 bases at J, leaving 18 bases unmatched. CDR1 and CDR2 from the germline V gene are SGHVS and FQNEAQ. The CDR3 runs 17 residues. CDR3 in amino acids: CASSDPPGQGGWGTQYF. In nucleotides, the CDR3 is TGTGCCAGCAGCGACCCTCCTGGACAGGGTGGGTGGGGTACGCAGTATTTT. Full variable domain (outside the CDR3, taken from reference TRBV7-8 and TRBJ2-3): GAGVSQSPRYKVAKRGQDVALRCDPISGHVSLFWYQQALGQGPEFLTYFQNEAQLDKSGLPSDRFFAERPEGSVSTLKIQRTQQEDSAVYLCASSDPPGQGGWGTQYFGPGTRLTVL.

The table lists this clonotype with many counts. The gene calls are TRBV7-2 and TRBJ2-1; no clear D. Germline CDR1 and CDR2: SGHTA and FQGNSA. This CDR3 has 15 residues. V lost 1 base and J 2 bases, leaving 9 bases between the germline ends. CDR3 region: CASSLDRSPYNEQFF. CDR3 DNA: TGTGCCAGCAGCTTAGACCGGAGCCCCTACAATGAGCAGTTCTTC.

This clonotype appeared many times. The chain has TRBV7-2 and TRBJ1-5; D uncertain. The V gene lost 0 bases and the J gene lost 6 bases, with 9 bases spanning the gap. CDR1 and CDR2 (germline): SGHTA, FQGNSA. The CDR3 covers 14 residues. The CDR3 region is CASSLAPGSQPQHF. CDR3 coding DNA: TGTGCCAGCAGCTTAGCGCCGGGAAGTCAGCCCCAGCATTTT.

The sample holds many counts of this clonotype. V usage is TRBV20-1 and J usage is TRBJ2-5, with 8 bases matching TRBD2. The CDR3 consists of 13 residues. J gave up 5 bases and V 3 bases, and 5 bases lay outside the gene matches. CDR1 DFQATT and CDR2 SNEGSKA come from the germline V gene (reference sequence). CDR3 DNA sequence: TGCAGTGCTAGGAGCGGGAGAGGGGAGACCCAGTACTTC. Translated, it gives CSARSGRGETQYF.

This clonotype was found a few times. The V call is TRBV5-1, the J call TRBJ1-1, with D uncertain. The V gene's germline CDR1 is SGHRS and CDR2 YFSETQ. The CDR3 has 16 amino acids. The germline V and J ends were trimmed by 0 bases and 11 bases, with 23 bases remaining between them. The CDR3 sequence is CASSLDPNLGRGGAFF. CDR3 bases: TGCGCCAGCAGCTTGGACCCCAACTTGGGTCGGGGTGGGGCTTTCTTT.

This clonotype turned up a few times. The rearrangement joins TRBV25-1 to TRBJ2-1; D not certain. V was pared by 2 bases and J by 8 bases, with 4 bases between. Germline values: CDR1 MGHDK, CDR2 SYGVNS. CDR3 length: 11 residues. The CDR3 sequence is CASSELHEQFF. CDR3 DNA sequence: TGTGCCAGCAGTGAACTCCATGAGCAGTTCTTC.

This clonotype was detected ten times or more. The chain couples TRBV5-1 to TRBJ1-1, with 7 bases fitting TRBD1. The CDR3 consists of 14 residues. V lost 4 bases, J lost 4 bases, and 7 bases stayed unmatched. The germline gives CDR1 SGHRS, CDR2 YFSETQ. The CDR3 nucleotides read TGCGCCAGCAGCCGACGACAGGGTGTCACTGAAGCTTTCTTT. It codes for CASSRRQGVTEAFF. The variable domain in full, completed from reference TRBV5-1 and TRBJ1-1, reads KAGVTQTPRYLIKTRGQQVTLSCSPISGHRSVSWYQQTPGQGLQFLFEYFSETQRNKGNFPGRFSGRQFSNSRSEMNVSTLELGDSALYLCASSRRQGVTEAFFGQGTRLTVV.

This clonotype was observed at least ten times. The gene calls are TRBV11-2 and TRBJ2-5; tentatively, D is TRBD1 (5 bases). V dropped 6 bases and J dropped 9 bases, with 23 bases sitting between them. Per the germline V gene, CDR1 is SGHAT and CDR2 is FQNNGV. There are 15 residues in the CDR3. CDR3 nucleotides: TGTGCCAGCAGTTCATACCCGACAGACTTGGCGGCCCAGTACTTC. Its protein is CASSSYPTDLAAQYF.

This clonotype was detected ten times or more. DNA for the CDR3: TGTGCCAGCAGCCAAGATGTCTCCTACGAGCAGTACTTC. Protein sequence: CASSQDVSYEQYF. This rearrangement joins TRBV14 to TRBJ2-7; D not resolved. The germline gives CDR1 SGHDN, CDR2 FVKESK. This CDR3 spans 13 amino acids. The V end was cut by 0 bases, the J end by 0 bases, with 3 bases between. Drawing the rest from reference TRBV14 and TRBJ2-7, the complete variable domain is EAGVTQFPSHSVIEKGQTVTLRCDPISGHDNLYWYRRVMGKEIKFLLHFVKESKQDESGMPNNRFLAERTGGTYSTLKVQPAELEDSGVYFCASSQDVSYEQYFGPGTRLTVT.

This clonotype was seen a handful of times. The chain employs TRBV7-9 and TRBJ1-5; D is uncertain. Germline V lookup: CDR1 SEHNR, CDR2 FQNEAQ (reference sequence). The CDR3 consists of 16 residues. The V and J ends lost 1 base and 0 bases respectively, with 10 bases between them. CDR3 sequence: CASSLGRVDSNQPQHF. As DNA, the CDR3 is TGTGCCAGCAGCTTAGGGAGGGTTGATAGCAATCAGCCCCAGCATTTT.

This clonotype came up a few times. The CDR3 bases are TGCGCCAGCAGCTTGGATGGACTGTTTGGGAGCACAGATACGCAGTATTTT. Translation: CASSLDGLFGSTDTQYF. The genes are TRBV5-1 and TRBJ2-3; maybe TRBD2 (5 bases). The CDR3 totals 17 residues. CDR1 is SGHRS, CDR2 YFSETQ, per germline. Trimming stripped 0 bases from V and 0 bases from J, with 14 bases between.

This clonotype came up a few times. The CDR3 region has the DNA TGTGCCAGCAGTGAACTTAGGAGTCTATCTCAAGAGACCCAGTACTTC. Encoded protein: CASSELRSLSQETQYF. The rearrangement uses TRBV6-1 and TRBJ2-5; D not certain. The CDR3 extends over 16 amino acids. In germline, CDR1 is MNHNS, CDR2 SASEGT. Trimming left V 2 bases short and J 2 bases short, with 15 bases between.

This chain links TRBV11-1 with TRBJ2-7, with 15 bases matching TRBD2. Per the germline V gene, CDR1 is SGHAT and CDR2 is FQDESV (reference sequence). The CDR3 is made up of 18 amino acids. J was trimmed by 2 bases and V by 2 bases; bases with no gene match: 7. The CDR3 protein is CASSLPGLAGGETYEQYF. CDR3 bases: TGTGCCAGCAGCTTACCTGGACTAGCGGGAGGGGAAACCTACGAGCAGTACTTC.

The chain employs TRBV28 and TRBJ1-6; a weak D match, TRBD1 (6 bases). The CDR3 covers 15 residues. Per the germline V gene, CDR1 is MDHEN and CDR2 is SYDVKM. Trimming left V 6 bases short and J 8 bases short, with 17 bases between. The chain's CDR3 is CASRPVGNRDSPLHF. The CDR3 nucleotides read TGTGCCAGCAGGCCGGTGGGAAACAGGGATTCACCCCTCCACTTT.

This clonotype has a handful of counts. The chain carries TRBV7-9 and TRBJ1-1; D is uncertain. V was cut by 5 bases and J by 1 base, with 14 bases left in between. The CDR3 totals 15 residues. The germline V gene has CDR1 SEHNR and CDR2 FQNEAQ (reference sequence). The chain's CDR3 is CASSMGRGPNTEAFF. In nucleotides, the CDR3 is TGTGCCAGCAGCATGGGCCGCGGTCCGAACACTGAAGCTTTCTTT.

The rearrangement uses TRBV6-5 and TRBJ2-2; 8 positions match TRBD1. The length of the CDR3 is 17 residues. The V gene's germline CDR1 is MNHEY and CDR2 SVGAGI. Trimming removed 1 base from V and 3 bases from J; junction bases left unmatched: 7. CDR3 amino acids: CASSYYTGGFYTGELFF. DNA of the CDR3: TGTGCCAGCAGTTACTATACAGGGGGTTTTTACACCGGGGAGCTGTTTTTT.

This clonotype was detected many times. The chain recombines TRBV12-3 or TRBV12-4 with TRBJ1-2, with TRBD1 as a possible D gene (6 bases). This CDR3 contains 13 residues. Deletions cut 6 bases from V and 4 bases from J, with 12 bases between. The CDR3 loop reads CASSTTGSYGYTF. The CDR3 DNA is TGTGCCAGCAGCACGACAGGTAGCTATGGCTACACCTTC.

The rearrangement links TRBV11-2 to TRBJ2-1; TRBD2 might be the D (6 bases). The CDR3 loop spans 15 amino acids. Deletions cut 1 base from V and 6 bases from J, with 13 bases between. Per the germline V gene, CDR1 is SGHAT and CDR2 is FQNNGV. The CDR3 DNA is TGTGCCAGCAGCTTAGTCGGGGGTCCTGGCAATGAGCAGTTCTTC. Its translation is CASSLVGGPGNEQFF.

This clonotype was seen ten or more times. The genes are TRBV7-2 and TRBJ2-3; D remains unclear. V was trimmed by 1 base and J by 2 bases, leaving 7 bases between them. The CDR3 has 14 residues. Germline V gives CDR1 SGHTA, CDR2 FQGNSA. The CDR3 loop reads CASSLGHPTDTQYF. CDR3 DNA: TGTGCCAGCAGCTTAGGTCACCCCACAGATACGCAGTATTTT.

V usage is TRBV20-1 and J usage is TRBJ2-1; D gene unclear. From germline, CDR1 is DFQATT and CDR2 SNEGSKA (reference sequence). V lost 1 base and J lost 2, with 9 bases in between. The CDR3 sequence is 14 residues long. The CDR3 sequence: CSARAPLTYNEQFF. The CDR3 DNA is TGCAGTGCTAGAGCTCCGCTTACCTACAATGAGCAGTTCTTC.